Listed here are 9 T cell receptor beta chains from one sample, sequenced in a study of cytomegalovirus exposure and HLA in healthy donors. PCR amplification relied on 60 Vbeta primers (plus 13 Jbeta primers). Profiled with immunoSEQ multiplex PCR; TCRdb holds only in-frame clones, not every one. This table holds about 130,000 clones, around 85% found once. The sequenced sample consisted of PBMCs. These receptors originate from a boy aged 5-17 years in good health and CMV-seronegative.

V gene TRBV11-3 combines with J gene TRBJ1-2, with D uncertain. CDR1 and CDR2 (germline): SGHNT, YENEEA. With 3 bases removed from V and 8 bases from J, the gap between germline ends came to 13 bases. The CDR3 is 13 amino acids. The CDR3 spells CASSFGGGKGYTF. As DNA, the CDR3 is TGTGCCAGCAGCTTTGGCGGAGGGAAGGGCTACACCTTC.

Points on this clone: At one end, the junction sequence differs from germline, possibly due to a read error. The CDR3 reads CASSLGARGYPF. DNA for the CDR3: TGTGCCAGCAGCTTAGGGGCGCGTGGCTACCCCTTC. The V gene is TRBV5-6, the J gene TRBJ1-2; possible D gene TRBD1, 5 bases. CDR3 length equals 12 residues. CDR1 is SGHDT, CDR2 YYEEEE, per germline.

There are a few counts of this clone. V usage is TRBV15 and J usage is TRBJ1-5; the match to TRBD1 covers 8 bases. Germline-derived CDR1 and CDR2 are LNHNV and YYDKDF (reference sequence). Trimming removed 7 bases from V and 2 bases from J; junction bases left unmatched: 7. This CDR3 is built from 15 residues. The CDR3 nucleotides read TGTGCCACCATCCAGGACAGGGTGGGCAATCAGCCCCAGCATTTT. Encoded protein: CATIQDRVGNQPQHF.

This clone was counted once. V and J are TRBV15 and TRBJ2-7, with 8 bases that match TRBD2. The CDR3 length is 16 residues. Germline CDR1 is LNHNV and CDR2 is YYDKDF (reference sequence). The V and J ends lost 3 bases and 3 bases, in that order; junction bases with no gene match: 10. The CDR3 loop is CATSSNPGLEGYEQYF. CDR3 in DNA: TGTGCCACCAGCAGTAATCCGGGACTAGAAGGCTACGAGCAGTACTTC.

V gene TRBV7-9 combines with J gene TRBJ1-3; no definite D call. Germline V gene lookup returns CDR1 SEHNR and CDR2 FQNEAQ (reference sequence). The V end lost 8 bases, the J end lost 0 bases, and 11 bases lay between the germline ends. The CDR3 is 14 amino acids. CDR3 coding DNA: TGTGCCAGCGCGGCAGCTAACTCTGGAAACACCATATATTTT. Translation gives CASAAANSGNTIYF.

This chain uses TRBV7-2 with TRBJ2-7, with D possibly matching TRBD1 (6 bases). This CDR3 comprises 15 residues. Per germline, CDR1 SGHTA and CDR2 FQGNSA. V was shortened by 2 bases and J by 3 bases, with 14 bases between the two germline ends. CDR3 DNA: TGTGCCAGCAGCTTATACAGGGCGTCTATCTACGAGCAGTACTTC. This encodes CASSLYRASIYEQYF.

Comments on this clone: A read error may produce the germline difference seen at one junction end. The rearrangement joins TRBV7-7 to TRBJ2-1, with D perhaps TRBD2 (5 bases). Per germline, CDR1 SSHAT and CDR2 FNYEAQ (reference sequence). The CDR3 contains 13 residues. CDR3 protein: CASSPRTVREQFF. The CDR3 DNA reads as TGTGCTAGCAGCCCCCGGACTGTCAGGGAGCAGTTCTTC.

This clone was seen once. The CDR3 coding sequence is TGTGCCAGCAGCGTAGGCGCGGGACTTTATAGCGAGCAGTACTTC. It codes for CASSVGAGLYSEQYF. This chain connects TRBV9 to TRBJ2-7, with D tentatively TRBD2 (6 bases). CDR3 length equals 15 residues. Per germline, CDR1 SGDLS and CDR2 YYNGEE. V shed 0 bases and J shed 6 bases, with 16 bases lying between them.

In its sample, this clone was seen a few times. The chain links TRBV19 to TRBJ1-2; D call uncertain. V lost 3 bases to trimming and J lost 13 bases, with 12 bases between them. This CDR3 region has 11 residues. The germline V gene encodes CDR1 LNHDA and CDR2 SQIVND (reference sequence). The DNA of the CDR3 is TGTGCCAGTAGTATTGGACTCTCCACCACCTTC. It encodes CASSIGLSTTF.